Listed here are 30 T cell receptor beta chains from one sample, sequenced in a study of T cell responses to AZD1222 COVID-19 vaccine. Profiled with immunoSEQ multiplex PCR; TCRdb holds only in-frame clones, not every one. The data hold about 110,000 clones, with approximately 85% observed a single time. Sequenced material: peripheral blood, taken on day 0 of AZD1222 vaccination. These receptors originate from an adult in good health.

The gene calls are TRBV5-1 and TRBJ2-1; a possible D gene is TRBD1 (6 bases). CDR3 length equals 16 residues. Trimming shortened V by 4 bases and J by 4 bases, and 18 bases separated the two germline ends. Germline CDR1 reads SGHRS; CDR2 reads YFSETQ. For the CDR3, the DNA is TGCGCCAGCAGCGTCGGACAGCGAAGCATATACAATGAGCAGTTCTTC. Translating it yields CASSVGQRSIYNEQFF. The whole variable domain, filled in from reference TRBV5-1 and TRBJ2-1, reads KAGVTQTPRYLIKTRGQQVTLSCSPISGHRSVSWYQQTPGQGLQFLFEYFSETQRNKGNFPGRFSGRQFSNSRSEMNVSTLELGDSALYLCASSVGQRSIYNEQFFGPGTRLTVL.

The rearrangement uses TRBV10-3 and TRBJ2-1; D uncertain. The germline V gene has CDR1 ENHRY and CDR2 SYGVKD. This CDR3 has 14 residues. The germline V and J ends were trimmed by 6 bases and 4 bases, with 13 bases remaining between them. As DNA, the CDR3 is TGTGCCATCAGCCTTAAACCAGATTACAATGAGCAGTTCTTC. Translated, it gives CAISLKPDYNEQFF.

This chain uses TRBV6-5 with TRBJ2-7; TRBD2 matches at 12 bases. Germline V gene sequence: CDR1 MNHEY, CDR2 SVGAGI. J lost 3 bases, V lost 7 bases, and 1 base had no gene match. This CDR3 has 13 amino acids. Here the CDR3 reads CASMTSGGYEQYF. Here the CDR3 DNA reads TGTGCCAGCATGACTAGCGGGGGCTACGAGCAGTACTTC.

The rearrangement uses TRBV7-9 and TRBJ2-5; D perhaps matches TRBD1 (5 bases). V was pared by 1 base and J by 5 bases, with 11 bases between. Germline lookup yields CDR1 SEHNR and CDR2 FQNEAQ (reference sequence). The CDR3 totals 14 residues. The CDR3 nucleotides read TGTGCCAGCAGCTTAGACAGGTCTTGGGAGACCCAGTACTTC. Translating it yields CASSLDRSWETQYF.

The chain carries TRBV4-2 and TRBJ2-7, with TRBD2 as a possible D gene (6 bases). From germline, CDR1 is LGHNA and CDR2 YNFKEQ. Trimming took 5 bases from V and 0 from J, leaving 17 bases between them. This CDR3 has 16 amino acids. This CDR3 is CASSSGRDWGSYEQYF. The CDR3 DNA reads TGTGCCAGCAGCAGCGGCCGGGACTGGGGCTCCTACGAGCAGTACTTC.

This clone turned up a few times. This chain uses TRBV5-5 with TRBJ1-5, with TRBD1 matching over 7 bases. Losses at the gene ends were 0 bases for V and 6 bases for J; bases not matched to a gene: 15. The CDR3 is made up of 18 amino acids. The germline CDR1 and CDR2 sequences are SGHKS and YYEKEE (reference sequence). This chain's CDR3 is CASSLGDHWTGGSQPQHF. In nucleotides, the CDR3 is TGTGCCAGCAGCTTGGGAGACCACTGGACAGGAGGAAGTCAGCCCCAGCATTTT.

J is TRBJ2-7 and V is TRBV30; 7 bases line up with TRBD1. The V and J ends lost 4 bases and 0 bases, in that order; junction bases with no gene match: 3. This CDR3 spans 13 amino acids. CDR1 and CDR2 from the germline V gene are GTSNPN and SVGIG (reference sequence). For the CDR3, the DNA is TGTGCCTGGAACAGGGGAAGCTCCTACGAGCAGTACTTC. Its protein is CAWNRGSSYEQYF. The variable domain in full, with the rest retrieved from reference TRBV30 and TRBJ2-7, is SQTIHQWPATLVQPVGSPLSLECTVEGTSNPNLYWYRQAAGRGLQLLFYSVGIGQISSEVPQNLSASRPQDRQFILSSKKLLLSDSGFYLCAWNRGSSYEQYFGPGTRLTVT.

The rearrangement links TRBV12-3 or TRBV12-4 to TRBJ1-3, with unresolved D. There are 13 residues in the CDR3. Between the trimmed V and J ends, which lost 10 bases and 4 bases, there was a span of 14 bases. The CDR3 sequence: CANRLEVGNTIYF. The CDR3 DNA is TGTGCCAACCGATTAGAGGTAGGAAACACCATATATTTT.

This chain connects TRBV6-2 or TRBV6-3 to TRBJ1-2, with a weak D call TRBD1 (6 bases). Germline CDR1 and CDR2: MNHEY and SVGEGT. The CDR3 runs to 13 residues. Trimming cost V 7 bases and J 7 bases, with 16 bases left between them. CDR3 region: CASTPTGPSGYTF. CDR3 nucleotides: TGTGCCAGCACCCCCACAGGGCCGAGTGGCTACACCTTC.

V gene TRBV6-5 combines with J gene TRBJ2-3; tentative D call: TRBD1 (5 bases). The germline V gene has CDR1 MNHEY and CDR2 SVGAGI. The CDR3 loop spans 14 amino acids. V dropped 6 bases and J dropped 4 bases, with 14 bases sitting between them. CDR3 in DNA: TGTGCCAGCAGCTCAGGGTCTGTCGCAGATACGCAGTATTTT. It codes for CASSSGSVADTQYF.

V gene TRBV7-9 combines with J gene TRBJ1-6; D is unresolved. Trimming stripped 6 bases from V and 13 bases from J, with 16 bases between. CDR1 and CDR2 from the germline V gene are SEHNR and FQNEAQ (reference sequence). This CDR3 is built from 13 residues. The CDR3 loop reads CASSSSRAGPLHF. The CDR3, as DNA: TGTGCCAGCAGTTCCTCCCGCGCGGGGCCCCTCCACTTT.

The rearrangement joins TRBV3-1 (or the pseudogene TRBV3-2) to TRBJ1-3; no definite D call. CDR1 is LGHDT and CDR2 is YNNKEL in the germline V gene (reference sequence). CDR3 length: 13 amino acids. Trimming stripped 1 base from V and 4 bases from J, with 5 bases between. CDR3 sequence reads: CASSQGWGNTIYF. CDR3 sequence (DNA): TGTGCCAGCAGCCAAGGGTGGGGAAACACCATATATTTT.

The V and J genes are TRBV5-6 and TRBJ2-1; 8 bases are a match to TRBD1. Germline V gives CDR1 SGHDT, CDR2 YYEEEE. V lost 7 bases to trimming and J lost 4 bases; unmatched junction nucleotides: 10. CDR3 length: 15 residues. CDR3: CASFTGGQGYNEQFF. In DNA form, the CDR3 reads TGTGCCAGCTTTACCGGCGGACAGGGATACAATGAGCAGTTCTTC. Full variable domain (remainder filled in from reference TRBV5-6 and TRBJ2-1): DAGVTQSPTHLIKTRGQQVTLRCSPKSGHDTVSWYQQALGQGPQFIFQYYEEEERQRGNFPDRFSGHQFPNYSSELNVNALLLGDSALYLCASFTGGQGYNEQFFGPGTRLTVL.

The chain is built from TRBV28 and TRBJ2-5; D is unclear. The V end lost 6 bases, the J end lost 4 bases, and 18 bases lay between the germline ends. Germline CDR1 MDHEN, CDR2 SYDVKM. CDR3 length: 15 amino acids. The CDR3, as DNA: TGTGCCAGCAGCCCCCGCCGTGGAGAGGTAGAGACCCAGTACTTC. This gives the protein CASSPRRGEVETQYF.

The rearrangement uses TRBV7-9 and TRBJ1-3; tentatively, D is TRBD1 (5 bases). The V end was cut by 5 bases, the J end by 4 bases, with 15 bases between. The CDR3 length is 15 residues. The germline V gene has CDR1 SEHNR and CDR2 FQNEAQ (reference sequence). The CDR3 sequence: CASSPQRGTGNTIYF. CDR3 nucleotide sequence: TGTGCCAGCAGCCCCCAAAGGGGTACAGGAAACACCATATATTTT. The entire variable domain, with the rest obtained from reference TRBV7-9 and TRBJ1-3, is as follows: DTGVSQNPRHKITKRGQNVTFRCDPISEHNRLYWYRQTLGQGPEFLTYFQNEAQLEKSRLLSDRFSAERPKGSFSTLEIQRTEQGDSAMYLCASSPQRGTGNTIYFGEGSWLTVV.

This chain joins TRBV9 and TRBJ1-2; 8 bases fit TRBD1. Germline V lookup: CDR1 SGDLS, CDR2 YYNGEE. This CDR3 comprises 13 residues. Trimming removed 3 bases from V and 8 bases from J; junction bases left unmatched: 6. As DNA, the CDR3 is TGTGCCAGCAGCGCTAGGGACAGGACGGGCTACACCTTC. Amino acid sequence: CASSARDRTGYTF.

The chain joins TRBV11-3 to TRBJ2-7, with D tentatively TRBD1 (5 bases). Trimming took 2 bases from V and 5 from J, leaving 7 bases between them. Per germline, CDR1 SGHNT and CDR2 YENEEA. The CDR3 length is 12 residues. CDR3 protein: CASSLKGNEQYF. The CDR3 nucleotides are TGTGCCAGCAGCTTAAAGGGGAACGAGCAGTACTTC.

This rearrangement joins TRBV2 to TRBJ1-2; TRBD1 is a possible D gene (5 bases). Germline CDR1 reads SNHLY; CDR2 reads FYNNEI. The CDR3 is 17 residues long. The V and J ends lost 0 bases and 6 bases respectively, with 20 bases between them. The chain's CDR3 is CASSEALRWGGDHGYTF. CDR3 bases: TGTGCCAGCAGTGAAGCGCTTCGGTGGGGCGGAGACCATGGCTACACCTTC. Based on the CDR3 plus reference TRBV2 and TRBJ1-2, the full variable domain is EPEVTQTPSHQVTQMGQEVILRCVPISNHLYFYWYRQILGQKVEFLVSFYNNEISEKSEIFDDQFSVERPDGSNFTLKIRSTKLEDSAMYFCASSEALRWGGDHGYTFGSGTRLTVV.

The chain carries TRBV28 and TRBJ1-5, with D perhaps matching TRBD1 (5 bases). V lost 5 bases, J lost 7 bases, and 12 bases lay in between. Germline CDR1 reads MDHEN; CDR2 reads SYDVKM. The CDR3 spans 13 residues. CDR3 sequence reads: CASSPGILQPQHF. In nucleotides, the CDR3 is TGTGCCAGCAGTCCAGGGATTCTCCAGCCCCAGCATTTT.

The chain is built from TRBV2 and TRBJ2-1, with 8 bases lining up with TRBD1. This CDR3 contains 14 residues. The J segment lost 6 bases and the V segment lost 8 bases, leaving 9 bases of the junction unmatched. Germline V gives CDR1 SNHLY, CDR2 FYNNEI. The CDR3 nucleotides read TGTGCCAGCGGCGGGACAGGTAGTTTCAATGAGCAGTTCTTC. Protein sequence: CASGGTGSFNEQFF.

The rearrangement joins TRBV28 to TRBJ2-7; D is unclear. From germline, CDR1 is MDHEN and CDR2 SYDVKM. The CDR3 is 13 residues long. V was clipped by 2 bases and J by 2 bases, with 7 bases between them. CDR3 in amino acids: CASSLGQTYEQYF. CDR3 coding DNA: TGTGCCAGCAGTTTAGGGCAGACCTACGAGCAGTACTTC.

The chain recombines TRBV20-1 with TRBJ2-7; D possibly corresponds to TRBD1 (6 bases). CDR1 and CDR2 from the germline V gene are DFQATT and SNEGSKA (reference sequence). Trimming stripped 3 bases from V and 2 bases from J, with 11 bases between. This CDR3 contains 13 residues. As DNA, the CDR3 is TGCAGTGCTAGTCTCGGACAGCCCTACGAGCAGTACTTC. Its protein product is CSASLGQPYEQYF.

The gene calls are TRBV28 and TRBJ2-1, with a weak D call TRBD2 (5 bases). The CDR3 sequence is 15 residues long. Trimming pared 3 bases from V and 8 bases from J, leaving 17 bases between. In germline, CDR1 is MDHEN, CDR2 SYDVKM. The CDR3 region is CASSFQAALGDEQFF. In DNA, the CDR3 is TGTGCCAGCAGTTTCCAAGCGGCGTTGGGCGATGAGCAGTTCTTC.

CDR3 loop: CASSLLVNNEQFF. CDR3 sequence (DNA): TGTGCCAGCAGTTTACTAGTTAACAATGAGCAGTTCTTC. The J gene is TRBJ2-1, the V gene TRBV27; D uncertain. Germline V gene data show CDR1 as MNHEY and CDR2 as SMNVEV (reference sequence). V lost 2 bases to trimming and J lost 5 bases, with 7 bases between them. The CDR3 is made up of 13 amino acids.

V is TRBV11-3 and J is TRBJ1-2, with D possibly matching TRBD1 (5 bases). The CDR3 has 13 amino acids. V was clipped by 5 bases and J by 2 bases, with 9 bases between them. Germline CDR1 reads SGHNT; CDR2 reads YENEEA. CDR3 amino acids: CASSPDRNYGYTF. The CDR3 bases are TGTGCCAGCAGCCCAGACAGAAACTATGGCTACACCTTC.

The V gene is TRBV11-3, the J gene TRBJ2-1; tentative D call: TRBD2 (7 bases). Germline V gene sequence: CDR1 SGHNT, CDR2 YENEEA. V lost 1 base to trimming and J lost 5 bases, with 18 bases between them. The CDR3 loop spans 17 amino acids. The CDR3 sequence: CASSLGLGGAKDNEQFF. The CDR3 nucleotides are TGTGCCAGCAGCTTAGGCTTGGGGGGGGCCAAGGACAATGAGCAGTTCTTC.

The chain recombines TRBV7-9 with TRBJ1-1; weak D call: TRBD1 (5 bases). This CDR3 has 15 amino acids. Germline CDR1 and CDR2: SEHNR and FQNEAQ (reference sequence). V dropped 5 bases and J dropped 2 bases, with 15 bases sitting between them. CDR3 nucleotides: TGTGCCAGCAGCGTCGGGGACGTGCGTAACACTGAAGCTTTCTTT. This translates into CASSVGDVRNTEAFF.

This sequence joins TRBV5-1 and TRBJ2-5; tentatively, D is TRBD1 (6 bases). Germline V lookup: CDR1 SGHRS, CDR2 YFSETQ. V lost 5 bases and J lost 4, with 12 bases in between. This CDR3 is 13 amino acids long. This CDR3 is CASRDSGRETQYF. The CDR3 coding sequence is TGCGCCAGCAGGGACAGTGGTAGAGAGACCCAGTACTTC.

This chain uses TRBV6-6 with TRBJ2-3, with 7 bases that match TRBD1. The J segment lost 13 bases and the V segment lost 4 bases, leaving 5 bases of the junction unmatched. The CDR3 totals 11 residues. CDR1 MNHNY and CDR2 SVGAGI come from the germline V gene (reference sequence). CDR3 in DNA: TGTGCCAGCAGTTGGGACAGAGGGAAGTATTTT. It translates to CASSWDRGKYF.

The V gene is TRBV10-3, the J gene TRBJ1-1, with D maybe TRBD1 (5 bases). CDR1 is ENHRY, CDR2 SYGVKD, per germline. This CDR3 is built from 11 residues. The germline V and J ends were trimmed by 7 bases and 10 bases, with 13 bases remaining between them. The CDR3 loop is CAITKGEAAFF. The DNA of the CDR3 is TGTGCCATCACCAAAGGGGAGGCAGCTTTCTTT.